The source of this TCR beta chain is a study of T cells in tuberculosis. Background on the study: CD1B tetramers identified T cells specific for mycobacterial lipid GMM. A South African cohort included IGRA-negative adolescents, latently infected IGRA-positive adolescents and adults with active tuberculosis. General study results and limits: Selection depended on which cryopreserved specimens were available.

Repertoires were generated with immunoSEQ multiplex PCR, while TCRdb's copy carries only in-frame clones and drops some. Of approximately 35,000 clones listed, nearly 97% were seen once; the top ten hold approximately 2.5%. Germline values: CDR1 SGHRS, CDR2 YFSETQ. The CDR3 extends over 14 amino acids. V was clipped by 2 bases and J by 7 bases, with 12 bases between them. As concerns this clone: Its specificity is unknown.

The TCR sequence derives from a donor aged 10-29 years with latent tuberculosis or without tuberculosis infection. The V gene is TRBV5-1, the J gene TRBJ1-4; D is possibly TRBD1 (6 bases). Specimen: PBMCs. The CDR3 loop reads CASSFGQSGEKLFF. The CDR3 DNA reads as TGCGCCAGCAGCTTTGGACAGAGCGGTGAAAAACTGTTTTTT.